This T cell receptor (beta chain) was found in a study of blood T cells in healthy people across ages. Overall study context: Using template switching, researchers captured about one barcoded beta molecule for each two T cells. Study-level points and caveats: Per million T cells, the diversity of TCR beta decreased roughly linearly as age advanced.

A J-beta primer mix and a sample-barcoded 5' primer were used in a second PCR of roughly 7 to 12 cycles. The template-switch adaptor, which had 12 random nucleotides, put a tag on each cDNA molecule. Each CDR3 protein is one row after TCRdb ran MiXCR on the 5' RACE reads. The table lists hundreds of thousands of distinct CDR3 sequences, under 30% of them singletons. This clonotype has ten or more counts. Its antigen is currently unknown. V lost 6 bases, J lost 8 bases, and 14 bases lay in between. This CDR3 region has 13 residues. The sample taken for sequencing was blood. The origin of this receptor is a woman of 80 years or more in good health. The chain joins TRBV12-3 or TRBV12-4 to TRBJ2-1, with unresolved D. CDR3 sequence reads: CASRTSARDEQFF. CDR3 sequence (DNA): TGTGCCAGCAGGACCAGCGCGCGCGATGAGCAGTTCTTC.